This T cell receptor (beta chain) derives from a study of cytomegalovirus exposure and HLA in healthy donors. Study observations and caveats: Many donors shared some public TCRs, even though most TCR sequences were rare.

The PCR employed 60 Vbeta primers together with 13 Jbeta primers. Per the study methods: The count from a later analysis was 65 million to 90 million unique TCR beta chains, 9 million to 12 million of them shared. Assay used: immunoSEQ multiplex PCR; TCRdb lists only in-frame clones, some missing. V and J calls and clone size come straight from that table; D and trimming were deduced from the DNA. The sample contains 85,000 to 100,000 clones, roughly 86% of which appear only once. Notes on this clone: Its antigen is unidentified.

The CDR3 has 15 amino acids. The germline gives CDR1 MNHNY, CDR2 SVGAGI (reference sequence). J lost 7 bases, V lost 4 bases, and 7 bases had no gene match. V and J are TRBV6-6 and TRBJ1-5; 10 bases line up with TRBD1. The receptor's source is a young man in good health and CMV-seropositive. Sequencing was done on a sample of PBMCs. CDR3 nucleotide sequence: TGTGCCAGCAGTTGGGACAGGGGAGGGGACCAGCCCCAGCATTTT. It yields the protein CASSWDRGGDQPQHF.